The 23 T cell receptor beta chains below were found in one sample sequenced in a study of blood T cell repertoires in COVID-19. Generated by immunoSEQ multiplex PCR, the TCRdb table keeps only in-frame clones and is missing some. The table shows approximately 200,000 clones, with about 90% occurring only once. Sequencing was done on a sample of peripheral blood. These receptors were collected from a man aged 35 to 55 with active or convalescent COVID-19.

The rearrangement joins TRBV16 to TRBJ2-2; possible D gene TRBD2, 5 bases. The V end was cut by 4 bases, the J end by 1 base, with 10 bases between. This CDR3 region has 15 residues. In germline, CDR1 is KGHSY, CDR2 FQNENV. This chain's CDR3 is CASSRSGGNTGELFF. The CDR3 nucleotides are TGTGCCAGCAGCCGGTCCGGAGGGAACACCGGGGAGCTGTTTTTT.

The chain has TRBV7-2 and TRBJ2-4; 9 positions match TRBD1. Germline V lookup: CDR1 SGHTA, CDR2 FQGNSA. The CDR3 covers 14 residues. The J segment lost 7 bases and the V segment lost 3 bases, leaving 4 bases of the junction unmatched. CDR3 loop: CASSFGQGWNIQYF. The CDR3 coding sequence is TGTGCCAGCAGCTTCGGACAGGGGTGGAACATTCAGTACTTC.

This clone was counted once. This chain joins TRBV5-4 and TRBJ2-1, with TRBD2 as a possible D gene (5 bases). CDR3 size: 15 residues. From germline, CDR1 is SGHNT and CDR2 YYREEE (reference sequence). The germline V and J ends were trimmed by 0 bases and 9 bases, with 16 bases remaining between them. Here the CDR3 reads CASSLDGISTSEQFF. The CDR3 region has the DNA TGTGCCAGCAGCTTGGACGGGATTTCGACAAGTGAGCAGTTCTTC.

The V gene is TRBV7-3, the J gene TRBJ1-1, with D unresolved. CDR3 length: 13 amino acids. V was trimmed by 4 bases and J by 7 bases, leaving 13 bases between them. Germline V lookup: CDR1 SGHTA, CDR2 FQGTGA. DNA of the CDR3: TGTGCCAGCAGCTCTTCAATGGGGAGTGAAGCTTTCTTT. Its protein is CASSSSMGSEAFF.

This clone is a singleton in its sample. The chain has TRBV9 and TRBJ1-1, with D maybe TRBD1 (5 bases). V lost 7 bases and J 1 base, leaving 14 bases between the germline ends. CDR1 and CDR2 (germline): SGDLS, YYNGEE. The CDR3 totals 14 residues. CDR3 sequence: CASGSGNTNTEAFF. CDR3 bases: TGTGCCAGCGGCTCAGGGAACACGAACACTGAAGCTTTCTTT.

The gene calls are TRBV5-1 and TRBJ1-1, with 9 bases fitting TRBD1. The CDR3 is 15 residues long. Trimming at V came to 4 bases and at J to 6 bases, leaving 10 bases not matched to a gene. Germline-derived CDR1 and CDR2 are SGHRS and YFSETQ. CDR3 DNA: TGCGCCAGCAGCCCAACTGGGACAGGGCGCGCTGAAGCTTTCTTT. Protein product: CASSPTGTGRAEAFF.

Written as DNA, the CDR3 is TGTGCCAGCAGCGTAGACATGGGGGCGAGCTATGGCTACACCTTC. Translation: CASSVDMGASYGYTF. The rearrangement uses TRBV9 and TRBJ1-2; TRBD1 might be the D (6 bases). Per germline, CDR1 SGDLS and CDR2 YYNGEE. This CDR3 spans 15 amino acids. The V end was cut by 0 bases, the J end by 4 bases, with 13 bases between.

CDR3 loop: CASSWGLSSSYEQYF. The DNA for the CDR3 is TGTGCCAGCAGTTGGGGACTCTCGAGCTCCTACGAGCAGTACTTC. This sequence joins TRBV5-6 and TRBJ2-7; possibly TRBD2 for D (6 bases). The CDR3 totals 15 residues. Trimming stripped 5 bases from V and 0 bases from J, with 15 bases between. Germline V gene data show CDR1 as SGHDT and CDR2 as YYEEEE.

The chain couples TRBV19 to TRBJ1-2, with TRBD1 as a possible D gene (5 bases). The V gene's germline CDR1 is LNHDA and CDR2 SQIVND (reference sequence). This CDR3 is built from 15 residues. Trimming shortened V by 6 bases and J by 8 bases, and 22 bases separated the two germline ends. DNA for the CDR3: TGTGCCAGTAGGCGCGGGGGTGTGGGGCAAGACGGCTACACCTTC. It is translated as CASRRGGVGQDGYTF.

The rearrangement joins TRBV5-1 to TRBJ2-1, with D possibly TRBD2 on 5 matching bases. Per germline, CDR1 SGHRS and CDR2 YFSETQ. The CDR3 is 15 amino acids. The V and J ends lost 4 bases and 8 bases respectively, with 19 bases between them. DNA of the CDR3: TGCGCCAGCAGCCCTCCCGGGGTAGCCTTGCATGAGCAGTTCTTC. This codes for CASSPPGVALHEQFF.

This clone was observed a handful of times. The CDR3 loop is CASSPLNQPQHF. As DNA, the CDR3 is TGTGCCAGCAGCCCCCTAAATCAGCCCCAGCATTTT. This chain connects TRBV12-3 or TRBV12-4 to TRBJ1-5; D remains unclear. Between the trimmed V and J ends, which lost 6 bases and 4 bases, there was a span of 7 bases. This CDR3 has 12 residues.

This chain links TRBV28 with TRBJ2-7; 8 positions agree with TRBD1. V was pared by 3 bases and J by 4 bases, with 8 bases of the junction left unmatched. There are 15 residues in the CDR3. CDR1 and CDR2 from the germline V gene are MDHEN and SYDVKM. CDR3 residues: CASSFRGRLGYEQYF. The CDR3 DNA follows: TGTGCCAGCAGTTTCAGGGGGCGCTTGGGATACGAGCAGTACTTC.

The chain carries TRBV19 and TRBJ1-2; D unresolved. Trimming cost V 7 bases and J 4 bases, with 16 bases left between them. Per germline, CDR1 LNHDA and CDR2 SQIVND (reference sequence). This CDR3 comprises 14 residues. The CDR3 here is CASTMGSGSYGYTF. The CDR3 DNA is TGTGCCAGTACCATGGGCTCAGGAAGCTATGGCTACACCTTC. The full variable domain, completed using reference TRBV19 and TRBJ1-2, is DGGITQSPKYLFRKEGQNVTLSCEQNLNHDAMYWYRQDPGQGLRLIYYSQIVNDFQKGDIAEGYSVSREKKESFPLTVTSAQKNPTAFYLCASTMGSGSYGYTFGSGTRLTVV.

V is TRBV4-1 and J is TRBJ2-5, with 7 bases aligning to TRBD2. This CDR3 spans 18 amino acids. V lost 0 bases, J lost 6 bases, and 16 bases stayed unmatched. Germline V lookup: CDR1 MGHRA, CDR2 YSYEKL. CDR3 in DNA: TGCGCCAGCAGCCAAGATGTCGGGGCAGGCGGGAGCTTTAAGACCCAGTACTTC. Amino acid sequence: CASSQDVGAGGSFKTQYF.

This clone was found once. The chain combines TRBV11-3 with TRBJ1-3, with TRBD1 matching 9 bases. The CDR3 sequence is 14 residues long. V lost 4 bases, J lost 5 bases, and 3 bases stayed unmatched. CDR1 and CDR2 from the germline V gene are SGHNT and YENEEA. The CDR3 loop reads CASSSGTGRNTIYF. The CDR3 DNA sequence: TGTGCCAGCAGCTCCGGGACAGGGAGAAACACCATATATTTT.

The DNA of the CDR3 is TGTGCCAGCAGCTTACACCCAGGAGGGAATGAGCAGTTCTTC. This gives the protein CASSLHPGGNEQFF. V and J are TRBV7-2 and TRBJ2-1, with TRBD2 as a possible D gene (6 bases). From germline, CDR1 is SGHTA and CDR2 FQGNSA. Between the trimmed V and J ends, which lost 2 bases and 7 bases, there was a span of 12 bases. The CDR3 is made up of 14 amino acids.

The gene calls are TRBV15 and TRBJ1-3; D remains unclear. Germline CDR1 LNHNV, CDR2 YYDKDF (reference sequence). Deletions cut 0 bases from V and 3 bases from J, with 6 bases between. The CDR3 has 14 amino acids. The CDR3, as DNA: TGTGCCACCAGCAGAGATCGGGGTGGAAACACCATATATTTT. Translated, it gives CATSRDRGGNTIYF. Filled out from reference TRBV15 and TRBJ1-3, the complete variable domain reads DAMVIQNPRYQVTQFGKPVTLSCSQTLNHNVMYWYQQKSSQAPKLLFHYYDKDFNNEADTPDNFQSRRPNTSFCFLDIRSPGLGDTAMYLCATSRDRGGNTIYFGEGSWLTVV.

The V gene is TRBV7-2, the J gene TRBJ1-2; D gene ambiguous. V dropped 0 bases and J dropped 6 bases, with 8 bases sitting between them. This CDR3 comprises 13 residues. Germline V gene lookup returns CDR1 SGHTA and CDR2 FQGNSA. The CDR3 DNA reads TGTGCCAGCAGCTTAGCCAGTCAGGATGGCTACACCTTC. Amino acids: CASSLASQDGYTF. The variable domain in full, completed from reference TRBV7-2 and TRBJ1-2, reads GAGVSQSPSNKVTEKGKDVELRCDPISGHTALYWYRQSLGQGLEFLIYFQGNSAPDKSGLPSDRFSAERTGGSVSTLTIQRTQQEDSAVYLCASSLASQDGYTFGSGTRLTVV.

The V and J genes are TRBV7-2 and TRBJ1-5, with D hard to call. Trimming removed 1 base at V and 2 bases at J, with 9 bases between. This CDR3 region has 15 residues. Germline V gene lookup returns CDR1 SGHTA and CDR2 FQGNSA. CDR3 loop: CASSLGAPGNQPQHF. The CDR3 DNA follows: TGTGCCAGCAGCTTAGGTGCGCCCGGCAATCAGCCCCAGCATTTT.

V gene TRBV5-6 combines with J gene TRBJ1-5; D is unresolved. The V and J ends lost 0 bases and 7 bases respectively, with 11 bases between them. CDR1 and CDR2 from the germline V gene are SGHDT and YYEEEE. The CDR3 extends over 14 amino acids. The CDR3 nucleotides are TGTGCCAGCAGCTTGGCCTCTGCGGCGCAGCCCCAGCATTTT. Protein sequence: CASSLASAAQPQHF.

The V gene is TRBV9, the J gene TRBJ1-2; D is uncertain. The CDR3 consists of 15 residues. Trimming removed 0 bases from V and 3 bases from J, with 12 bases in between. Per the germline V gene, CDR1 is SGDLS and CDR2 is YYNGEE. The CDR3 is CASSVGPGRDYGYTF. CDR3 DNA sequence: TGTGCCAGCAGCGTAGGTCCGGGAAGGGACTATGGCTACACCTTC.

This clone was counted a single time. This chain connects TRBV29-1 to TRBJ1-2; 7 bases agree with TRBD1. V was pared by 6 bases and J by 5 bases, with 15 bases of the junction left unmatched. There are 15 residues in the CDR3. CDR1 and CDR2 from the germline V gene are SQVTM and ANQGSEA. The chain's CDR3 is CSVPVGGQLQYGYTF. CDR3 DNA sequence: TGCAGCGTCCCAGTAGGGGGACAGCTTCAATATGGCTACACCTTC. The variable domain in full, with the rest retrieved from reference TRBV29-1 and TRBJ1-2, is SAVISQKPSRDICQRGTSLTIQCQVDSQVTMMFWYRQQPGQSLTLIATANQGSEATYESGFVIDKFPISRPNLTFSTLTVSNMSPEDSSIYLCSVPVGGQLQYGYTFGSGTRLTVV.

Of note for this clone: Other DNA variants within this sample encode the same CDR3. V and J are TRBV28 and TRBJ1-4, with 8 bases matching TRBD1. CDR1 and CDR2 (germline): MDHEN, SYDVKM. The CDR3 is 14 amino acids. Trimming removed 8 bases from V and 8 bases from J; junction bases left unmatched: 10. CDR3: CASLKGQGKEKLFF. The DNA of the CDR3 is TGTGCCAGCCTAAAAGGACAGGGAAAGGAAAAACTGTTTTTT.